Following are 9 T cell receptor beta chains from one sample sequenced in a study of T cell clones after liver transplantation. Libraries were prepared by immunoSEQ multiplex PCR; TCRdb keeps only in-frame clonotypes and omits some of them. The sample holds tens of thousands of clones; about 82% are singletons and the top ten take about 0.45%. This material consisted of CD4+ T cells from blood, taken 46 months after liver transplant. These receptors came from a human patient who received a liver transplant. Some T cells may arise from the graft donor.

The J gene is TRBJ2-7, the V gene TRBV21-1; no check of the table's D call, TRBD2, against the DNA was made. TRBV21-1 is given as a pseudogene. The CDR3 length is 15 residues. CDR3 residues: CASSGRLSMTYEQYF. CDR3 nucleotides: TGTGCCAGCAGCGGAAGACTTTCCATGACCTACGAGCAGTACTTC.

V gene TRBV5-1 combines with J gene TRBJ2-5, with unresolved D. CDR1 and CDR2 from the germline V gene are SGHRS and YFSETQ. The CDR3 spans 13 residues. V was shortened by 4 bases and J by 4 bases, with 11 bases between the two germline ends. The DNA of the CDR3 is TGCGCCAGCAGCCGTGTTCCCCGAGAGACCCAGTACTTC. This gives the protein CASSRVPRETQYF.

V is TRBV18 and J is TRBJ1-3; D uncertain. From germline, CDR1 is KGHSH and CDR2 LQKENI. V was trimmed by 3 bases and J by 0 bases, leaving 9 bases between them. This CDR3 has 15 residues. The CDR3 coding sequence is TGTGCCAGCTCACCGGCCGGCCGCTCTGGAAACACCATATATTTT. The encoded protein is CASSPAGRSGNTIYF.

This rearrangement joins TRBV28 to TRBJ1-5; D is possibly TRBD1 (6 bases). Trimming left V 4 bases short and J 8 bases short, with 15 bases between. The CDR3 contains 14 residues. Germline CDR1 is MDHEN and CDR2 is SYDVKM. The DNA of the CDR3 is TGTGCCAGCAGTTCGTCGGGGGCAAATAAGCCCCAGCATTTT. Its translation is CASSSSGANKPQHF.

CDR3 sequence: CASSATGLQETQYF. The CDR3 DNA reads as TGTGCCAGCAGCGCGACAGGGTTGCAAGAGACCCAGTACTTC. This rearrangement joins TRBV7-3 to TRBJ2-5; 7 bases match TRBD1. The CDR3 has 14 amino acids. With 5 bases clipped from V and 2 bases from J, the junction kept 5 bases outside the gene matches. Germline assignment: CDR1 SGHTA and CDR2 FQGTGA.

V and J are TRBV7-2 and TRBJ2-5; maybe TRBD2 (5 bases). Looked up from germline, CDR1 is SGHTA and CDR2 is FQGNSA. The ends were cut back, 5 bases at V and 6 bases at J, with 16 bases in the middle. The CDR3 has 14 amino acids. CDR3 sequence reads: CASSRALRGQTQYF. In DNA, the CDR3 is TGTGCCAGCAGCCGGGCCTTAAGAGGGCAGACCCAGTACTTC. Full variable domain (outside the CDR3, taken from reference TRBV7-2 and TRBJ2-5): GAGVSQSPSNKVTEKGKDVELRCDPISGHTALYWYRQSLGQGLEFLIYFQGNSAPDKSGLPSDRFSAERTGGSVSTLTIQRTQQEDSAVYLCASSRALRGQTQYFGPGTRLLVL.

This sequence joins TRBV5-6 and TRBJ1-1; no definite D call. The V gene lost 0 bases and the J gene lost 5 bases, with 8 bases spanning the gap. CDR3 length: 13 residues. Germline CDR1 is SGHDT and CDR2 is YYEEEE. CDR3 protein: CASSLEPGTEAFF. In nucleotides, the CDR3 is TGTGCCAGCAGCTTGGAGCCGGGAACTGAAGCTTTCTTT.

This sequence joins TRBV19 and TRBJ1-5; no firm D call. The V gene's germline CDR1 is LNHDA and CDR2 SQIVND (reference sequence). The CDR3 length is 15 residues. The ends were cut back, 2 bases at V and 1 base at J, with 9 bases in the middle. CDR3 protein: CASSIQERSNQPQHF. As DNA, the CDR3 is TGTGCCAGTAGTATACAGGAAAGAAGCAATCAGCCCCAGCATTTT. The full variable domain, completed using reference TRBV19 and TRBJ1-5, is DGGITQSPKYLFRKEGQNVTLSCEQNLNHDAMYWYRQDPGQGLRLIYYSQIVNDFQKGDIAEGYSVSREKKESFPLTVTSAQKNPTAFYLCASSIQERSNQPQHFGDGTRLSIL.

The V call is TRBV4-1, the J call TRBJ2-3, with 7 bases lining up with TRBD1. The V gene's germline CDR1 is MGHRA and CDR2 YSYEKL. Trimming cost V 4 bases and J 2 bases; bases outside gene matches: 3. The CDR3 runs to 14 residues. DNA of the CDR3: TGCGCCAGCAGCCGGGGACAGCCCACAGATACGCAGTATTTT. Translated: CASSRGQPTDTQYF.